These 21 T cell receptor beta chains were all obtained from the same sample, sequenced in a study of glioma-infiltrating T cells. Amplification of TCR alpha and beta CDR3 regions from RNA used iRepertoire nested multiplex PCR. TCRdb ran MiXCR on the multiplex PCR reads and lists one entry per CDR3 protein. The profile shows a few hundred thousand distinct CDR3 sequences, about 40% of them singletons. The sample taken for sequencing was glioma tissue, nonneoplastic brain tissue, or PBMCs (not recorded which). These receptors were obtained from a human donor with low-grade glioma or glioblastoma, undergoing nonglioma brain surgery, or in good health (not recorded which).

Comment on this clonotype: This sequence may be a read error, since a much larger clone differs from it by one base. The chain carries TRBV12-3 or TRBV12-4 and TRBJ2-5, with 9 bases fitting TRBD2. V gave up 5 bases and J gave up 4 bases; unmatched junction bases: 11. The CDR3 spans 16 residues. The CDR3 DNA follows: TGTGCCAGCAGTCCCTTAATAGCGGGAGTCGCAGAGACCCAGTACTTC. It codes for CASSPLIAGVAETQYF.

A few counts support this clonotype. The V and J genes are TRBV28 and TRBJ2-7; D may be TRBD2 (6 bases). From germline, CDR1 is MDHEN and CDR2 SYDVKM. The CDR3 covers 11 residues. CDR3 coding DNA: TGTGCGGGGGGTCCAACCTACGAGCAGTACTTC. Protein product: CAGGPTYEQYF.

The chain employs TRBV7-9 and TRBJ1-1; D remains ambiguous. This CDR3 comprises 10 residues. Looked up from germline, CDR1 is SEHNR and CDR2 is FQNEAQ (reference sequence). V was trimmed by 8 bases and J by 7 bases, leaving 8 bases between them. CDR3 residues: CASGLLEAFF. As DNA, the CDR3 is TGTGCCAGCGGGCTACTTGAAGCTTTCTTT.

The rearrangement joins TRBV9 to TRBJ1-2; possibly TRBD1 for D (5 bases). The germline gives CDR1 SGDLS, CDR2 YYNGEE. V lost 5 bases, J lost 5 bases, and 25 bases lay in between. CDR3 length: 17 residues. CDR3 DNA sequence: TGTGCCAGCAGTGTATCAGGGTCCAGTGAATCTACGTATGGCTACACCTTC. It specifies CASSVSGSSESTYGYTF.

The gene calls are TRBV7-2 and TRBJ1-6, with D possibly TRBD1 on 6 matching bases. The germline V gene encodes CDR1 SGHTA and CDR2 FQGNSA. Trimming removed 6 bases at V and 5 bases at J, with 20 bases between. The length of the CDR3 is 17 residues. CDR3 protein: CASRIDRSLRDNSPLHF. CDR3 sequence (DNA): TGTGCCAGCAGAATAGACAGGTCCCTGAGGGATAATTCACCCCTCCACTTT. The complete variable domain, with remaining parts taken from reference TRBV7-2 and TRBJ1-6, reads GAGVSQSPSNKVTEKGKDVELRCDPISGHTALYWYRQSLGQGLEFLIYFQGNSAPDKSGLPSDRFSAERTGGSVSTLTIQRTQQEDSAVYLCASRIDRSLRDNSPLHFGNGTRLTVT.

The CDR3 is CASSPSGGTSYNEQFF. The CDR3 DNA reads TGTGCCAGCTCACCATCGGGGGGGACCTCCTACAATGAGCAGTTCTTC. The chain joins TRBV18 to TRBJ2-1; 8 bases line up with TRBD2. The CDR3 spans 16 residues. Trimming took 2 bases from V and 0 from J; bases not matched to a gene: 3. In germline, CDR1 is KGHSH, CDR2 LQKENI.

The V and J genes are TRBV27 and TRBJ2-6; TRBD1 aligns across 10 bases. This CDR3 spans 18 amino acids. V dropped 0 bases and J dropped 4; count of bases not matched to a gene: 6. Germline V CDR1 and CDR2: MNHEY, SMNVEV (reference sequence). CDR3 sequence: CASSLSPGQGVGANVLTF. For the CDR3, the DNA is TGTGCCAGCAGTTTATCCCCCGGACAGGGGGTAGGGGCCAACGTCCTGACTTTC.

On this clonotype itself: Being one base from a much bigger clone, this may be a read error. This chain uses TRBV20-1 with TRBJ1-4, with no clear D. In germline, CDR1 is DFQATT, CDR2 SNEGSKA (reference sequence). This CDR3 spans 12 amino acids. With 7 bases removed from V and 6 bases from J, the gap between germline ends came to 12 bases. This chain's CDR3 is CSVLVTDEKLFF. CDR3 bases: TGCAGTGTCTTAGTAACGGATGAAAAACTGTTTTTT.

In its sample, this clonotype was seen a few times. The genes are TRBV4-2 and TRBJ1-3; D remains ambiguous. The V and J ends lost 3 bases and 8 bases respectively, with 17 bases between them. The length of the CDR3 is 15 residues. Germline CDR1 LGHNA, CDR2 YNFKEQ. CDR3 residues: CASSQVVAAGDTIYF. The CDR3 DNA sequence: TGTGCCAGCAGCCAGGTTGTAGCAGCCGGGGACACCATATATTTT.

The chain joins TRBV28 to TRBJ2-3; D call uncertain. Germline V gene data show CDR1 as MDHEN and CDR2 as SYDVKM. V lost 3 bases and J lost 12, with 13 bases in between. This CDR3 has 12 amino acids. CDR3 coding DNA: TGTGCCAGCAGTTTCCCGACCCAGGCCCAGTATTTT. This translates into CASSFPTQAQYF.

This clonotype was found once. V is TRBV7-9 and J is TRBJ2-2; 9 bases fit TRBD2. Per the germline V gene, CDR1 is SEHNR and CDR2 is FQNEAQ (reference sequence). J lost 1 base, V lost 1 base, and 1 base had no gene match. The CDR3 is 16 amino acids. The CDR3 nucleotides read TGTGCCAGCAGCTTAGTGACTAGCGGGAACACCGGGGAGCTGTTTTTT. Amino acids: CASSLVTSGNTGELFF.

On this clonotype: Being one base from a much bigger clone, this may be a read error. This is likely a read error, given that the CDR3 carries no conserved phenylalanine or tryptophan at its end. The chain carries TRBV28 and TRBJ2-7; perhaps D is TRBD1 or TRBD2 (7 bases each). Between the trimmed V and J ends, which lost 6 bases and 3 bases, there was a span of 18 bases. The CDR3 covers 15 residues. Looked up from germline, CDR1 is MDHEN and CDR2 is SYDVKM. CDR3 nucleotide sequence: TGTGCCAGCAGCCCAGGGGGGGACAGATACTACGAGCAGTACCTC. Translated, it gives CASSPGGDRYYEQYL.

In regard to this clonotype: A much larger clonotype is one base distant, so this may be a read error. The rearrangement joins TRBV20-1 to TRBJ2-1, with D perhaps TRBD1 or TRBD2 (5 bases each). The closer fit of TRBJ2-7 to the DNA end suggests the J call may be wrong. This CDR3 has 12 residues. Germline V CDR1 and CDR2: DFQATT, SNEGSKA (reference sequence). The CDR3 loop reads CSAGGDGDQQYF. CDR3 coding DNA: TGCAGTGCTGGGGGAGACGGCGACCAGCAGTACTTC.

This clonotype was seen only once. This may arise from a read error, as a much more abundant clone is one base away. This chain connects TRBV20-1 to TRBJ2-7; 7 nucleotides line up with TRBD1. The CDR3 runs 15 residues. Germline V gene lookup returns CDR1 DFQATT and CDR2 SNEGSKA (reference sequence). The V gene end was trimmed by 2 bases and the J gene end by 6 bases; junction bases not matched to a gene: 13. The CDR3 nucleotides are TGCAGTGCTAGAAGTCGGAGAACAGGGGCAGGCGAGCAGTACTTC. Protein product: CSARSRRTGAGEQYF.

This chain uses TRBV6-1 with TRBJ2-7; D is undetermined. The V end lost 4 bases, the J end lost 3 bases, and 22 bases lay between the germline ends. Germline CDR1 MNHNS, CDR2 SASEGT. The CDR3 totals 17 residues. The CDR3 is CASSGARPYLLNYEQYF. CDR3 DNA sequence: TGTGCCAGCAGTGGGGCGCGGCCCTACCTATTGAACTACGAGCAGTACTTC.

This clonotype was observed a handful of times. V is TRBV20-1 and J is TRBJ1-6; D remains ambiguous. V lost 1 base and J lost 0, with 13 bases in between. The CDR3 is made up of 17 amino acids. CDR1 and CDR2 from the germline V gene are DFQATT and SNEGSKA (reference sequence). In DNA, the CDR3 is TGCAGTGCTAGAGGCCGGGGTTGGGGCTCCTATAATTCACCCCTCCACTTT. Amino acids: CSARGRGWGSYNSPLHF.

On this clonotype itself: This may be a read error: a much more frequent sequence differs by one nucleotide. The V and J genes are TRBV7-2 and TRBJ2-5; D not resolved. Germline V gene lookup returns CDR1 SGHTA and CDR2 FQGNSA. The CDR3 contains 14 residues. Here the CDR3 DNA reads TGTGCCAGCAGCTTAGATGCGACTTCGGAGACCAAGTACTTC. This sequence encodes CASSLDATSETKYF.

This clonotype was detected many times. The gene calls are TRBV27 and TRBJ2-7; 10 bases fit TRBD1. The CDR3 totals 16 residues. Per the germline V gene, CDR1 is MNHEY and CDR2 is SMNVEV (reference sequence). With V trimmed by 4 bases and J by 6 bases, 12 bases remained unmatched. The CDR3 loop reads CASSSPRRDRGFEQYF. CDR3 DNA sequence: TGTGCCAGCAGTTCACCCCGCCGGGACAGGGGCTTCGAGCAGTACTTC.

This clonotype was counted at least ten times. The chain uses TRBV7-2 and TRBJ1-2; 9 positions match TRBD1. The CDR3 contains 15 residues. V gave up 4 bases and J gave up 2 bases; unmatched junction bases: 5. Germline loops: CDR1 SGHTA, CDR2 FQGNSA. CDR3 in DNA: TGTGCCAGCAGCTCTCCGGGACAGGGAAACTATGGCTACACCTTC. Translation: CASSSPGQGNYGYTF.

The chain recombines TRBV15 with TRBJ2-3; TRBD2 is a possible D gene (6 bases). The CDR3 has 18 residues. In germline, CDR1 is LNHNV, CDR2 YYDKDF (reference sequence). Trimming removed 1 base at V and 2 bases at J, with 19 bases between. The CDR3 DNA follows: TGTGCCACCAGCAGAGTTCGCTTTATTAGCGGTCCCACAGATACGCAGTATTTT. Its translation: CATSRVRFISGPTDTQYF.

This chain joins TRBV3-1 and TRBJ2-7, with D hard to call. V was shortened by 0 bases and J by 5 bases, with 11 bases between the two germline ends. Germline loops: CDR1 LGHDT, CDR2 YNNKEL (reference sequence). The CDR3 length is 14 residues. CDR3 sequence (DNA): TGTGCCAGCAGCCAAGATGCTTTTTTGCACGAGCAGTACTTC. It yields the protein CASSQDAFLHEQYF.